These 13 T cell receptor beta chains were all obtained from the same sample, sequenced in a study of T-cell memory formation after mild COVID-19. TCRdb ran MiXCR on the 5' RACE reads and lists one entry per CDR3 protein. The sample lists 300,000 to 350,000 distinct CDR3 sequences, roughly an eighth occurring once. Sequencing was done on a sample of PBMCs or a T cell subset sorted from them (not recorded which). The receptors here all came from a man aged 18 to 29 who had mild COVID-19 (a few samples of this study predate the infection). Cell type and time point are not known.

This clonotype was observed at least ten times. The chain links TRBV7-9 to TRBJ1-6, with D tentatively TRBD1 (6 bases). Germline loops: CDR1 SEHNR, CDR2 FQNEAQ (reference sequence). The CDR3 length is 14 residues. Trimming cost V 8 bases and J 6 bases, with 14 bases left between them. This CDR3 is CASSGGTSNSPLHF. Written as DNA, the CDR3 is TGTGCCAGCTCTGGAGGGACATCTAATTCACCCCTCCACTTT.

In this sample, this clonotype turned up a few times. The V gene is TRBV5-1, the J gene TRBJ2-3, with TRBD2 matching 7 bases. With 2 bases clipped from V and 3 bases from J, the junction kept 6 bases outside the gene matches. CDR1 is SGHRS and CDR2 is YFSETQ in the germline V gene. This CDR3 has 15 amino acids. The CDR3 DNA is TGCGCCAGCAGCTTAGAGGGGAGGGGAACAGATACGCAGTATTTT. This gives the protein CASSLEGRGTDTQYF.

The rearrangement joins TRBV4-1 to TRBJ1-2; 7 nucleotides agree with TRBD1. Germline lookup yields CDR1 MGHRA and CDR2 YSYEKL. CDR3 length: 14 residues. The V and J ends lost 3 bases and 5 bases, in that order; junction bases with no gene match: 6. The CDR3 nucleotides are TGCGCCAGCAGCCAGAATGGACAGGCATATGGCTACACCTTC. Its protein is CASSQNGQAYGYTF.

This clonotype was observed a handful of times. This chain links TRBV5-1 with TRBJ1-1; a weak D match, TRBD1 (5 bases). The CDR3 spans 15 residues. V gave up 1 base and J gave up 1 base, with 11 bases separating them. Germline V lookup: CDR1 SGHRS, CDR2 YFSETQ. CDR3 protein: CASSLFGGPNTEAFF. CDR3 sequence (DNA): TGCGCCAGCAGCTTGTTCGGGGGTCCGAACACTGAAGCTTTCTTT.

Many counts were recorded for this clonotype. The J gene is TRBJ2-3, the V gene TRBV3-1; the match to TRBD2 covers 11 bases. Trimming at V came to 0 bases and at J to 2 bases, leaving 13 bases not matched to a gene. CDR1 and CDR2 from the germline V gene are LGHDT and YNNKEL (reference sequence). The CDR3 runs 20 residues. This chain's CDR3 is CASSQEVGLAGGFSTDTQYF. Written as DNA, the CDR3 is TGTGCCAGCAGCCAAGAGGTGGGGCTAGCGGGGGGCTTTTCCACAGATACGCAGTATTTT.

V usage is TRBV18 and J usage is TRBJ2-1; no definite D call. The CDR3 sequence is 15 residues long. V was trimmed by 3 bases and J by 7 bases, leaving 16 bases between them. Germline CDR1 KGHSH, CDR2 LQKENI. As DNA, the CDR3 is TGTGCCAGCTCACCGGACGAGCGCCTATTTAATGAGCAGTTCTTC. It is translated as CASSPDERLFNEQFF.

The sample holds a few counts of this clonotype. The chain recombines TRBV13 with TRBJ1-3, with no clear D. V lost 0 bases to trimming and J lost 0 bases, with 12 bases between them. This CDR3 region has 17 residues. The germline V gene encodes CDR1 PRHDT and CDR2 FYEKMQ (reference sequence). This CDR3 reads CASSLGPPGFSGNTIYF. CDR3 nucleotide sequence: TGTGCCAGCAGCTTAGGCCCCCCGGGGTTCTCTGGAAACACCATATATTTT.

The rearrangement uses TRBV5-5 and TRBJ1-1, with D possibly matching TRBD1 (5 bases). The V gene lost 0 bases and the J gene lost 4 bases, with 10 bases spanning the gap. The germline V gene encodes CDR1 SGHKS and CDR2 YYEKEE (reference sequence). The CDR3 runs to 14 residues. The CDR3 DNA reads TGTGCCAGCAGCTTGGTCGGGGGGGTCACTGAAGCTTTCTTT. Residues: CASSLVGGVTEAFF.

This chain uses TRBV6-5 with TRBJ1-2; TRBD1 might be the D (5 bases). The V end was cut by 0 bases, the J end by 4 bases, with 9 bases between. There are 14 residues in the CDR3. From germline, CDR1 is MNHEY and CDR2 SVGAGI. The chain's CDR3 is CASSYSAQGYGYTF. Here the CDR3 DNA reads TGTGCCAGCAGTTACTCGGCTCAGGGCTATGGCTACACCTTC.

The rearrangement uses TRBV6-5 and TRBJ1-2; perhaps TRBD1 as D (6 bases). The V end lost 5 bases, the J end lost 4 bases, and 17 bases lay between the germline ends. Per germline, CDR1 MNHEY and CDR2 SVGAGI. There are 15 residues in the CDR3. CDR3 residues: CASSHRRTVSYGYTF. The CDR3 DNA reads TGTGCCAGCAGTCACCGGCGGACAGTTTCCTATGGCTACACCTTC.

To note about this clonotype: A much larger clone sits a single nucleotide away, making a read error possible. This chain uses TRBV5-1 with TRBJ2-1; 7 nucleotides align to TRBD2. Germline CDR1 reads SGHRS; CDR2 reads YFSETQ. CDR3 length: 17 residues. The CDR3 protein is CASSPRQAGSSYNEQLF. The CDR3 DNA is TGCGCCAGCAGCCCACGTCAAGCGGGGAGCTCCTACAATGAGCAGTTATTC.

This clonotype was seen only a few times. The chain carries TRBV12-3 or TRBV12-4 and TRBJ2-5; 9 bases line up with TRBD2. The CDR3 runs 15 residues. Germline trimming cut 5 bases from V and 1 base from J; bases unmatched to any gene: 5. The chain's CDR3 is CASSLLRGGQETQYF. In DNA form, the CDR3 reads TGTGCCAGCAGTCTGTTGCGGGGGGGCCAAGAGACCCAGTACTTC.

The chain is built from TRBV7-2 and TRBJ2-5; no firm D call. Per germline, CDR1 SGHTA and CDR2 FQGNSA. The CDR3 extends over 18 amino acids. V lost 1 base, J lost 2 bases, and 20 bases lay in between. This CDR3 reads CASSLVAAYGAAQETQYF. For the CDR3, the DNA is TGTGCCAGCAGCTTAGTGGCAGCATACGGTGCGGCACAAGAGACCCAGTACTTC.